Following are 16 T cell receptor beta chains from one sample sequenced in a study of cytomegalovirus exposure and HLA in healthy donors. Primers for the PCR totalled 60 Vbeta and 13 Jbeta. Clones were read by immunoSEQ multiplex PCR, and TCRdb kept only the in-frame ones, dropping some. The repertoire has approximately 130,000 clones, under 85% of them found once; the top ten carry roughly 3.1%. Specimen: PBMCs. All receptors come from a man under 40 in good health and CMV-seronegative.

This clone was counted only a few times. CDR3 in amino acids: CASSLGQGNSPLHF. In DNA, the CDR3 is TGTGCCAGCAGCTTGGGCCAGGGAAATTCACCCCTCCACTTT. The chain couples TRBV5-6 to TRBJ1-6; tentatively, D is TRBD1 (5 bases). The CDR3 sequence is 14 residues long. The germline gives CDR1 SGHDT, CDR2 YYEEEE. V lost 0 bases and J lost 7, with 8 bases in between. The whole variable domain, filled in from reference TRBV5-6 and TRBJ1-6, reads DAGVTQSPTHLIKTRGQQVTLRCSPKSGHDTVSWYQQALGQGPQFIFQYYEEEERQRGNFPDRFSGHQFPNYSSELNVNALLLGDSALYLCASSLGQGNSPLHFGNGTRLTVT.

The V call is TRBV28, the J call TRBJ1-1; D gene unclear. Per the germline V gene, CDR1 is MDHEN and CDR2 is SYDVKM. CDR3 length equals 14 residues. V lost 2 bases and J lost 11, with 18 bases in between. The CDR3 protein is CASSLRGLITVAFF. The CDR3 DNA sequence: TGTGCCAGCAGTTTACGAGGCCTGATCACGGTGGCTTTCTTT.

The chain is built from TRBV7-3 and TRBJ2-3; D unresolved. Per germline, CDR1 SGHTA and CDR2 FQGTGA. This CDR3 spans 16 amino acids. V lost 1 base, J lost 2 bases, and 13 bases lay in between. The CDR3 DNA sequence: TGTGCCAGCAGCTTAATTCCCAATTCAATCACAGATACGCAGTATTTT. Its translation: CASSLIPNSITDTQYF. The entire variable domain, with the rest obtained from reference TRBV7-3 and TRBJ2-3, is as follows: GAGVSQTPSNKVTEKGKYVELRCDPISGHTALYWYRQSLGQGPEFLIYFQGTGAADDSGLPNDRFFAVRPEGSVSTLKIQRTERGDSAVYLCASSLIPNSITDTQYFGPGTRLTVL.

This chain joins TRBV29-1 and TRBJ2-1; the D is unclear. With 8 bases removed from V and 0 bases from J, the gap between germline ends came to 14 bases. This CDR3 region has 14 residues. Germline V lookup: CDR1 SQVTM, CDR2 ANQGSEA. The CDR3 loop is CSQFRRSSYNEQFF. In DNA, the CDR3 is TGCAGCCAGTTTCGGAGAAGCTCCTACAATGAGCAGTTCTTC.

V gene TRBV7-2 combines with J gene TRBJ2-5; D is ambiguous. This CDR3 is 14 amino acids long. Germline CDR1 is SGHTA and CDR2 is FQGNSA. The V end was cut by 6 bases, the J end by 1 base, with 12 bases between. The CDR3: CASRTRYFQETQYF. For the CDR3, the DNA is TGTGCCAGCAGGACACGGTATTTCCAAGAGACCCAGTACTTC.

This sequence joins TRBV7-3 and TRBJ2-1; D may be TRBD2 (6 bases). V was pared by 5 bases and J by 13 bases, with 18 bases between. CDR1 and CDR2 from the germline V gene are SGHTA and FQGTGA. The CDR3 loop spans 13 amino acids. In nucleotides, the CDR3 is TGTGCCAGCAGCCCGACTAGAAGTTTCCACCAGTTCTTC. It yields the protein CASSPTRSFHQFF.

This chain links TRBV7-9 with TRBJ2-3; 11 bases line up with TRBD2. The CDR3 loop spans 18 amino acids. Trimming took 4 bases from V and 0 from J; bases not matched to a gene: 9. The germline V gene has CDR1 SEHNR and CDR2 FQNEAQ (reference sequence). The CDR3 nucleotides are TGTGCCAGCAGCTCCAATAGCGGGGGGGCCGCTAGCACAGATACGCAGTATTTT. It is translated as CASSSNSGGAASTDTQYF.

CDR3 DNA sequence: TGTGCCAGCAGTTACGAAACTCCAAACACAGATACGCAGTATTTT. This translates into CASSYETPNTDTQYF. The chain combines TRBV6-5 with TRBJ2-3; D remains ambiguous. The CDR3 is made up of 15 amino acids. Deletions cut 2 bases from V and 2 bases from J, with 11 bases between. The germline V gene has CDR1 MNHEY and CDR2 SVGAGI.

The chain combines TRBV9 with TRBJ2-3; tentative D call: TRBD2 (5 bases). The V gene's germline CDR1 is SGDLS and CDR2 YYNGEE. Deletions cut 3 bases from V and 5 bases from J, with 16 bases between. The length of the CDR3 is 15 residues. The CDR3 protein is CASSGRGEAIDTQYF. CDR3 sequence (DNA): TGTGCCAGCAGCGGTCGGGGAGAAGCGATAGATACGCAGTATTTT.

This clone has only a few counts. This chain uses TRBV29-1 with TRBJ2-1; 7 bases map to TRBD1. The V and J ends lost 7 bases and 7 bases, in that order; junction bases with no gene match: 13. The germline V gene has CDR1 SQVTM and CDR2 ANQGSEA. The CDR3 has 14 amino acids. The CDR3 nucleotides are TGCAGCGCGATCGATACAGGGGAACTGAATGAGCAGTTCTTC. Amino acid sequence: CSAIDTGELNEQFF.

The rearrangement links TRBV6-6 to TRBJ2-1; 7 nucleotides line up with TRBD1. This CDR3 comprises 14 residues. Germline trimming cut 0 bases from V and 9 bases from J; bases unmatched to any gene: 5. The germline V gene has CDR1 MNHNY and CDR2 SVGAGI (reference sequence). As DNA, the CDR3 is TGTGCCAGCAGTTACTCGACAGGGTTTGGTGAGCAGTTCTTC. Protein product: CASSYSTGFGEQFF.

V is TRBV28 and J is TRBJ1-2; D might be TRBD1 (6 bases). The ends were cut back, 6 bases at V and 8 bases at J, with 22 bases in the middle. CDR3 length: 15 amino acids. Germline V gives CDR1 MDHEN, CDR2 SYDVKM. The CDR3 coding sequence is TGTGCCAGCAGCCGAAGTCGGGCAGGGGCTTGGGGCTACACCTTC. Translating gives CASSRSRAGAWGYTF.

The CDR3 protein is CASSLGQQTATNEKLFF. CDR3 nucleotides: TGCGCCAGCAGCTTAGGCCAGCAGACTGCAACTAATGAAAAACTGTTTTTT. The chain recombines TRBV5-1 with TRBJ1-4; D gene uncertain. CDR1 and CDR2 (germline): SGHRS, YFSETQ. This CDR3 spans 17 amino acids. Trimming removed 2 bases at V and 0 bases at J, with 14 bases between. Based on the CDR3 plus reference TRBV5-1 and TRBJ1-4, the full variable domain is KAGVTQTPRYLIKTRGQQVTLSCSPISGHRSVSWYQQTPGQGLQFLFEYFSETQRNKGNFPGRFSGRQFSNSRSEMNVSTLELGDSALYLCASSLGQQTATNEKLFFGSGTQLSVL.

CDR3 protein: CASSPGGPAEKLFF. For the CDR3, the DNA is TGCGCCAGCAGCCCGGGGGGTCCCGCTGAAAAACTGTTTTTT. The genes are TRBV5-1 and TRBJ1-4; possible D gene TRBD1, 5 bases. Trimming removed 4 bases at V and 7 bases at J, with 14 bases between. This CDR3 contains 14 residues. CDR1 and CDR2 from the germline V gene are SGHRS and YFSETQ. Full variable domain (missing parts from reference TRBV5-1 and TRBJ1-4): KAGVTQTPRYLIKTRGQQVTLSCSPISGHRSVSWYQQTPGQGLQFLFEYFSETQRNKGNFPGRFSGRQFSNSRSEMNVSTLELGDSALYLCASSPGGPAEKLFFGSGTQLSVL.

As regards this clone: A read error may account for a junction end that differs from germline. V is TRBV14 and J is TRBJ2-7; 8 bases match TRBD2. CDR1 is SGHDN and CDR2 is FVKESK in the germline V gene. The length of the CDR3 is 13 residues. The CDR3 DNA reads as TGTGCCAGCGGCCAAACTAGCGGATACGAGCAGTACTTC. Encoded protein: CASGQTSGYEQYF.

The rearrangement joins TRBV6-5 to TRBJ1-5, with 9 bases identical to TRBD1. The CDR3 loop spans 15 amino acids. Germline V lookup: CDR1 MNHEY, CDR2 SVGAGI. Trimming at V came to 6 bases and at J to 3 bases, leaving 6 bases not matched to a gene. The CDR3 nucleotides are TGTGCCAGCAGCCTAGGACAGGGGAACAATCAGCCCCAGCATTTT. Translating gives CASSLGQGNNQPQHF.